This record concerns one T cell receptor (beta chain) sequence. Its cognate antigen is unknown. CDR3 length equals 14 residues. The V and J ends lost 8 bases and 0 bases, in that order; junction bases with no gene match: 2. Germline V lookup: CDR1 MNHNS, CDR2 SASEGT. The data originate from a study of siplizumab effects on memory and regulatory T cells. Produced via immunoSEQ multiplex PCR; TCRdb's table is partial and in-frame only. The top ten hold 1.5% to 2% of the sample, which has more than 95,000 clones, around 94% seen once. Broader study findings: An assignable naive or memory phenotype was lacking in roughly 80-95% of proliferating CD4+ or CD8+ clones. With siplizumab, mappable alloreactive CD4+ clones averaged roughly 72% Treg-derived, versus less than 35% in controls. Proliferating siplizumab-culture Treg suppressive function went unconfirmed.

This chain uses TRBV6-1 with TRBJ2-7, with TRBD2 identical over 12 bases. Sequenced material: non-Treg CD4+ T cells sorted from blood. The sequence was obtained from a human donor in good health. The CDR3 is CASGLAGNSYEQYF. In nucleotides, the CDR3 is TGTGCCAGCGGACTAGCGGGAAACTCCTACGAGCAGTACTTC.